One sample yielded the 15 T cell receptor beta chains listed below, sequenced in a study of blood T cell repertoires in COVID-19. Clones were sequenced by immunoSEQ multiplex PCR, and TCRdb holds only the in-frame ones, with some missing. The table lists 150,000 or so clones, around 80% of them singletons. Sequenced material: peripheral blood. Receptors were obtained from a human donor with acute or convalescent COVID-19. The donor label of this sample is uncertain.

The chain has TRBV6-5 and TRBJ1-1; D is possibly TRBD1 (6 bases). The V gene's germline CDR1 is MNHEY and CDR2 SVGAGI. V lost 9 bases, J lost 1 base, and 12 bases lay in between. The CDR3 totals 13 residues. Here the CDR3 reads CASRLGQNTEAFF. CDR3 DNA sequence: TGTGCCAGTAGACTGGGACAGAACACTGAAGCTTTCTTT.

J is TRBJ2-7 and V is TRBV5-6, with D possibly being TRBD1 (6 bases). CDR1 is SGHDT, CDR2 YYEEEE, per germline. This CDR3 region has 14 residues. Trimming took 3 bases from V and 3 from J, leaving 13 bases between them. CDR3 sequence reads: CASSWIGQNYEQYF. CDR3 nucleotides: TGTGCCAGCAGCTGGATCGGACAGAACTACGAGCAGTACTTC.

This chain connects TRBV7-9 to TRBJ2-3; D is ambiguous. Per the germline V gene, CDR1 is SEHNR and CDR2 is FQNEAQ (reference sequence). The V gene lost 10 bases and the J gene lost 1 base, with 9 bases spanning the gap. The CDR3 sequence is 12 residues long. This CDR3 is CATQSRTDTQYF. The CDR3 coding sequence is TGTGCCACCCAAAGCCGCACAGATACGCAGTATTTT.

This clone was found a few times. This chain's CDR3 is CASSGEKLFF. The CDR3 DNA is TGTGCCAGCAGCGGGGAAAAACTGTTTTTT. V and J are TRBV2 and TRBJ1-4; D call uncertain. Germline assignment: CDR1 SNHLY and CDR2 FYNNEI. This CDR3 spans 10 amino acids. V lost 6 bases and J lost 8, with 4 bases in between.

The chain combines TRBV5-4 with TRBJ1-4, with 11 bases aligning to TRBD1. CDR1 and CDR2 from the germline V gene are SGHNT and YYREEE (reference sequence). This CDR3 is 14 amino acids long. J gave up 8 bases and V 3 bases, and 3 bases lay outside the gene matches. The CDR3 reads CASSSGQGGEKLFF. The CDR3, as DNA: TGTGCCAGCAGCTCGGGACAGGGGGGAGAAAAACTGTTTTTT.

CDR3 DNA: TGTGCCAGCTCCCTAGGTATGAGAGATACGCAGTATTTT. Translating gives CASSLGMRDTQYF. The chain links TRBV2 to TRBJ2-3; D is ambiguous. With 8 bases removed from V and 5 bases from J, the gap between germline ends came to 14 bases. In germline, CDR1 is SNHLY, CDR2 FYNNEI. This CDR3 region has 13 residues.

This rearrangement joins TRBV5-1 to TRBJ2-3, with 9 nucleotides matching TRBD2. From germline, CDR1 is SGHRS and CDR2 YFSETQ. There are 16 residues in the CDR3. The J segment lost 2 bases and the V segment lost 0 bases, leaving 4 bases of the junction unmatched. For the CDR3, the DNA is TGCGCCAGCAGCTTGGTTGCGGGGGGGCTCACAGATACGCAGTATTTT. Translating it yields CASSLVAGGLTDTQYF. Complete variable domain (other parts from reference TRBV5-1 and TRBJ2-3): KAGVTQTPRYLIKTRGQQVTLSCSPISGHRSVSWYQQTPGQGLQFLFEYFSETQRNKGNFPGRFSGRQFSNSRSEMNVSTLELGDSALYLCASSLVAGGLTDTQYFGPGTRLTVL.

J is TRBJ1-6 and V is TRBV6-1, with 8 bases fitting TRBD1. The germline CDR1 and CDR2 sequences are MNHNS and SASEGT. CDR3 length: 17 amino acids. Trimming at V came to 2 bases and at J to 8 bases, leaving 11 bases not matched to a gene. CDR3 loop: CASSEFTPGQVDSPLHF. The CDR3 nucleotides read TGTGCCAGCAGTGAATTCACCCCGGGACAGGTTGATTCACCCCTCCACTTT.

This chain links TRBV30 with TRBJ2-5, with D possibly TRBD2 on 5 matching bases. Per the germline V gene, CDR1 is GTSNPN and CDR2 is SVGIG (reference sequence). The CDR3 extends over 13 amino acids. Deletions cut 0 bases from V and 0 bases from J, with 5 bases between. The CDR3 coding sequence is TGTGCCTGGAGTGTGACTAACCAAGAGACCCAGTACTTC. It yields the protein CAWSVTNQETQYF.

J is TRBJ1-1 and V is TRBV6-5; unclear D gene. Trimming shortened V by 6 bases and J by 8 bases, and 10 bases separated the two germline ends. The CDR3 has 11 residues. Germline-derived CDR1 and CDR2 are MNHEY and SVGAGI. CDR3 sequence (DNA): TGTGCCAGCAGAGACAAAGGAGAAGCTTTCTTT. It codes for CASRDKGEAFF.

The chain links TRBV11-2 to TRBJ2-3; D is uncertain. From germline, CDR1 is SGHAT and CDR2 FQNNGV. The CDR3 consists of 12 residues. Trimming took off 5 bases at V and 2 bases at J, with 5 bases between the two ends. CDR3 region: CASSPYTDTQYF. CDR3 DNA sequence: TGTGCCAGCAGCCCCTACACAGATACGCAGTATTTT. The variable domain in full, completed from reference TRBV11-2 and TRBJ2-3, reads EAGVAQSPRYKIIEKRQSVAFWCNPISGHATLYWYQQILGQGPKLLIQFQNNGVVDDSQLPKDRFSAERLKGVDSTLKIQPAKLEDSAVYLCASSPYTDTQYFGPGTRLTVL.

The J gene is TRBJ1-2, the V gene TRBV5-1; tentatively, D is TRBD1 (6 bases). Germline CDR1 reads SGHRS; CDR2 reads YFSETQ. The CDR3 extends over 14 amino acids. V was pared by 4 bases and J by 1 base, with 11 bases between. The CDR3 spells CASSPRTDNYGYTF. The CDR3 coding sequence is TGCGCCAGCAGCCCTCGGACAGATAACTATGGCTACACCTTC.

This clone was seen just once. The rearrangement links TRBV7-9 to TRBJ2-5, with a possible D match to TRBD2 (7 bases). Trimming took 5 bases from V and 2 from J, leaving 12 bases between them. CDR1 SEHNR and CDR2 FQNEAQ come from the germline V gene (reference sequence). This CDR3 has 14 residues. CDR3 in DNA: TGTGCCAGCAGCGCGGAGGGGGGGCAAGAGACCCAGTACTTC. It yields the protein CASSAEGGQETQYF.

The chain recombines TRBV5-1 with TRBJ1-2; the D gene is possibly TRBD1 (6 bases). Trimming cost V 4 bases and J 4 bases, with 14 bases left between them. The CDR3 covers 14 residues. Per germline, CDR1 SGHRS and CDR2 YFSETQ. CDR3 in amino acids: CASSGDRTPYGYTF. CDR3 bases: TGCGCCAGCAGCGGAGACAGGACCCCCTATGGCTACACCTTC.

V usage is TRBV11-2 and J usage is TRBJ1-6; D is unresolved. Germline CDR1 and CDR2: SGHAT and FQNNGV. Trimming pared 3 bases from V and 3 bases from J, leaving 12 bases between. CDR3 length: 16 amino acids. The CDR3 bases are TGTGCCAGCAGCTTCAGTACCGGGAACTATAATTCACCCCTCCACTTT. Its protein product is CASSFSTGNYNSPLHF.